The rows below give T cell receptor beta chains drawn from one sample of a study of blood T cell repertoires in COVID-19. Only in-frame clones appear in the TCRdb table, and some are missing; sequencing was by immunoSEQ multiplex PCR. The table lists around 220,000 clones, roughly 89% of them singletons, with 6.8% in the top ten. The sequencing input was PBMCs or T cells enriched from blood (not recorded which). Receptors originate from a woman in her thirties or forties who had recovered from COVID-19. CDR3s include the opening cysteine and the closing phenylalanine or tryptophan. D genes are given only for firm matches. Some rows have no size entry. The others give once, few or many, or a class for an expanded clone.

J	size	D	V	CDR3	DNA
TRBJ2-2	.	TRBD1	TRBV4-1	CASSQRPGQGPTGELFF	TGCGCCAGCAGCCAAAGACCGGGACAGGGTCCGACCGGGGAGCTGTTTTTT
TRBJ1-4	.	.	TRBV21-1	CASNPRRVSTNEKLFF	TGTGCCAGCAACCCTCGGCGGGTATCGACTAATGAAAAACTGTTTTTT
TRBJ1-5	few	TRBD1	TRBV18	CASSPDRGGNQPQHF	TGTGCCAGCTCACCAGACAGGGGGGGCAATCAGCCCCAGCATTTT
TRBJ2-3	.	TRBD2	TRBV14	CASSLAGGTDTQYF	TGTGCCAGCAGCCTAGCGGGGGGCACAGATACGCAGTATTTT
TRBJ2-1	.	TRBD2	TRBV9	CASSERLAGYNEQFF	TGTGCCAGCAGCGAGCGACTAGCGGGTTACAATGAGCAGTTCTTC
TRBJ1-5	.	.	TRBV5-1	CASSLGGRGDQPQHF	TGCGCCAGCAGCTTGGGAGGGAGAGGCGATCAGCCCCAGCATTTT
TRBJ1-5	.	.	TRBV7-2	CASSSRRSDQPQHF	TGTGCCAGCAGCTCCCGTCGATCGGATCAGCCCCAGCATTTT
TRBJ2-3	.	TRBD2	TRBV5-8	CASSLVIAGGDTQYF	TGTGCCAGCAGCTTGGTTATAGCGGGAGGGGATACGCAGTATTTT
TRBJ2-6	.	TRBD1	TRBV18	CASSPDRAGANVLTF	TGTGCCAGCTCCCCTGACAGGGCTGGGGCCAACGTCCTGACTTTC
TRBJ2-1	.	.	TRBV11-2	CASSLAWRSSYNEQFF	TGTGCCAGCAGCTTAGCGTGGCGGAGCTCCTACAATGAGCAGTTCTTC
TRBJ2-1	.	TRBD2	TRBV3-1/TRBV3-2	CASSPTLAGSILGGNEQFF	TGTGCCAGCAGCCCGACACTAGCGGGAAGTATTTTGGGTGGGAATGAGCAGTTCTTC
TRBJ1-5	.	.	TRBV28	CASSSDTYNQPQHF	TGTGCCAGCAGTTCGGACACCTACAATCAGCCCCAGCATTTT
TRBJ2-2	.	TRBD1	TRBV6-5	CAVTPGTGSGGELFF	TGTGCCGTGACCCCCGGGACAGGGTCGGGCGGGGAGCTGTTTTTT
TRBJ2-7	.	TRBD1	TRBV27	CASSLGQGGFGEQYF	TGTGCCAGCAGTTTGGGACAGGGTGGATTTGGCGAGCAGTACTTC
TRBJ2-7	.	.	TRBV20-1	CSAGETEQYF	TGCAGTGCTGGGGAGACCGAGCAGTACTTC
TRBJ1-2	.	.	TRBV7-8	CASSERRGDYGYTF	TGTGCCAGCAGCGAGAGAAGGGGTGACTATGGCTACACCTTC